Listed below are T cell receptor beta chains from one sample, sequenced in a study of beta chain features in type 1 diabetes. TCRdb keeps only in-frame clones here, not all; method: immunoSEQ multiplex PCR. The sample consists of 300,000 to 450,000 clones, over 10% of them appearing once. Sequenced input: naive CD4+ T cells from blood. These receptors were taken from a man between 18 and 35 years old in good health. Both conserved end residues are part of each CDR3. The D gene is left open where the match is weak. The size of a clone is reported for some rows only, either as once, few or many, or as a class for expanded clones.

>NA|TRBJ2-7|few|TRBV21-1
TGTGCCAGCAGCAAAGATTCAGGGGTAGAACCTTACGAGCAGTACTTC
CASSKDSGVEPYEQYF
>NA|TRBJ1-5|few|TRBV21-1
TGTGCCAGCGGCCAGGGAGGAGCGCAGGGTCAGCCCCAGCATTTT
CASGQGGAQGQPQHF
>NA|TRBJ2-7|NA|TRBV5-1
TGCGCCAGCAGCTTTTCCCCCAGCTACGAGCAGTACTTC
CASSFSPSYEQYF
>TRBD1|TRBJ1-2|NA|TRBV5-6
TGTGCCAGCAGCTTCACGGACAGGGTTGTCGGCTACACCTTC
CASSFTDRVVGYTF
>TRBD1|TRBJ2-2|NA|TRBV9
TGTGCCAGCAGCTTTCACAGGGGGCAGTCGACGAACACCGGGGAGCTGTTTTTT
CASSFHRGQSTNTGELFF
>TRBD1|TRBJ2-2|NA|TRBV6-7
TGTGCCAGCAGTTACTACGGGGACAGGAACACCGGGGAGCTGTTTTTT
CASSYYGDRNTGELFF
>TRBD1|TRBJ2-1|NA|TRBV25-1
TGTGCCAGCAGCGCCGACAGGGGAATCTACAATGAGCAGTTCTTC
CASSADRGIYNEQFF
>TRBD1|TRBJ2-7|many|TRBV29-1
TGCAGCGTTCTCGACAGGGGGCGAGCCTACGAGCAGTACTTC
CSVLDRGRAYEQYF
>TRBD2|TRBJ2-7|few|TRBV4-3
TGCGCCAGCAGCCAAGTTAGGGCTAGCGGGATCTACGAGCAGTACTTC
CASSQVRASGIYEQYF
>TRBD2|TRBJ2-7|NA|TRBV4-2
TGTGCCAGCAGCCAAGGCGCTAGCGGCCTATACGAGCAGTACTTC
CASSQGASGLYEQYF
>NA|TRBJ2-5|NA|TRBV5-1
TGCGCCAGCAGCTTGGTGGCACGCGGGTGGGAGACCCAGTACTTC
CASSLVARGWETQYF
>TRBD1|TRBJ1-2|NA|TRBV28
TGTGCCAGCAGTAGGGGACAGGCAGACTATGGCTACACCTTC
CASSRGQADYGYTF
>NA|TRBJ1-1|NA|TRBV5-1
TGCGCCAGCAGCTTGACGTCAGGGCCCTTGGGCACTGAAGCTTTCTTT
CASSLTSGPLGTEAFF
>NA|TRBJ2-3|few|TRBV7-3
TGTGCCAGCAGCTTAACACAGGTCCTCGGCACAGATACGCAGTATTTT
CASSLTQVLGTDTQYF
>TRBD2|TRBJ2-1|NA|TRBV15
TGTGCCACCAGCAGAGCGGGGACTAATAACAATGAGCAGTTCTTC
CATSRAGTNNNEQFF
>TRBD2|TRBJ2-7|few|TRBV9
TGTGCCAGCAGCGTAGGAGCGGGAGGAGTCTGGTCCTACGAGCAGTACTTC
CASSVGAGGVWSYEQYF
>NA|TRBJ1-1|NA|TRBV28
TGTGCCAGCAGTGTGGGACACCCGAACACTGAAGCTTTCTTT
CASSVGHPNTEAFF
>NA|TRBJ2-6|few|TRBV21-1
TGTGCCAGCAGCAAAGGGGGACAGGGGGCTGGGGCCAACGTCCTGACTTTC
CASSKGGQGAGANVLTF
>NA|TRBJ2-7|few|TRBV30
TGTGCCTGGAGTGTACTGGGAGGTGGAGAGCAGTACTTC
CAWSVLGGGEQYF
>NA|TRBJ2-2|few|TRBV5-1
TGCGCCAGCAGCGCCCGACTAGACAACACCGGGGAGCTGTTTTTT
CASSARLDNTGELFF
>TRBD2|TRBJ2-7|NA|TRBV2
TGTGCCAGCAGCCACGGAGGTAGCGGGGCCCACGAGCAGTACTTC
CASSHGGSGAHEQYF
>TRBD1|TRBJ1-2|NA|TRBV5-1
TGCGCCAGCTCCAACCGGGACAGTTCTAACTATGGCTACACCTTC
CASSNRDSSNYGYTF
>NA|TRBJ1-4|few|TRBV15
TGTGCCACCAGCAGATTCAGCGCCACCGGAGATGAAAAACTGTTTTTT
CATSRFSATGDEKLFF
>TRBD1|TRBJ2-7|NA|TRBV7-2
TGTGCCAGCAGCCCACGGGACAGCTACTTC
CASSPRDSYF
>TRBD2|TRBJ2-7|few|TRBV5-1
TGCGCCAGCAGCTACCTAGCGGGAGGCACCTACGAGCAGTACTTC
CASSYLAGGTYEQYF
>NA|TRBJ2-7|NA|TRBV6-6
TGTGCCAGCAGTCCTGGACAGAACCATCGCTACGAGCAGTACTTC
CASSPGQNHRYEQYF
>NA|TRBJ2-6|few|TRBV30
TGTGCCTGGAGGAGAACGGCCGGGTTGCCGGGGGCCAACGTCCTGACTTTC
CAWRRTAGLPGANVLTF
>TRBD1|TRBJ1-1|once|TRBV7-4
TGTGCCAGCAGCTTCGTTCAGGGACAGGGGAGGAGAGGCACTGAAGCTTTCTTT
CASSFVQGQGRRGTEAFF
>TRBD2|TRBJ2-3|NA|TRBV9
TGTGCCAGCAGCGTAGCTGTTACTAGCGGCACAGATACGCAGTATTTT
CASSVAVTSGTDTQYF
>NA|TRBJ1-5|NA|TRBV28
TGTGCCAGCAGCCGACAGTTGGGCAATCAGCCCCAGCATTTT
CASSRQLGNQPQHF
>TRBD1|TRBJ2-3|NA|TRBV27
TGTGCCAGCAGATCTTCCCTGGGACAGGGCCCCGGCACAGATACGCAGTATTTT
CASRSSLGQGPGTDTQYF
>NA|TRBJ1-5|NA|TRBV18
TGTGCCAGCTCTATATCAGGGGATTATCAGCCCCAGCATTTT
CASSISGDYQPQHF
>NA|TRBJ2-5|NA|TRBV7-2
TGTGCCAGCAGCTCGGGACACGGGGAGACCCAGTACTTC
CASSSGHGETQYF
>TRBD1|TRBJ2-3|few|TRBV6-5
TGTGCCAGCAGATACCGGGACAGGCTCAGAGATACGCAGTATTTT
CASRYRDRLRDTQYF
>NA|TRBJ2-4|NA|TRBV19
TGTGCCAGTAGTATTGGACAAGCCAAAAACATTCAGTACTTC
CASSIGQAKNIQYF
>TRBD2|TRBJ2-1|NA|TRBV27
TGTGCCAGCAGTTTAAGAGCGGGAGGTTACAATGAGCAGTTCTTC
CASSLRAGGYNEQFF
>NA|TRBJ2-5|few|TRBV20-1
TGCAGTGCTCGACGCGGAGAGACCCAGTACTTC
CSARRGETQYF
>NA|TRBJ2-5|NA|TRBV5-1
TGCGCCAGCAGCTTGGTTTCAGGCCAAGAGACCCAGTACTTC
CASSLVSGQETQYF
>NA|TRBJ2-7|few|TRBV6-5
TGTGCCAGCAGTTACTACCCCGGAGCGGCCGAGCAGTACTTC
CASSYYPGAAEQYF
>TRBD1|TRBJ2-5|NA|TRBV27
TGTGCCAGCAGTGCAACAGGGGGGGAGACCCAGTACTTC
CASSATGGETQYF
>NA|TRBJ1-2|NA|TRBV18
TGTGCCAGCTCACCACGCTCACAGGACTATGGCTACACCTTC
CASSPRSQDYGYTF
>NA|TRBJ1-1|NA|TRBV30
TGTGCCTGGAGTGTATACCACCCGGGAACTGAAGCTTTCTTT
CAWSVYHPGTEAFF
>NA|TRBJ2-7|few|TRBV28
TGTGCCAGCAGTTTGGCAGGTTACGAGCAGTACTTC
CASSLAGYEQYF
>TRBD1|TRBJ1-4|NA|TRBV7-9
TGTGCCAGCAGCTCAGGGACAGGGGGTAGCGAAAAACTGTTTTTT
CASSSGTGGSEKLFF
>TRBD1|TRBJ2-6|few|TRBV6-5
TGTGCCAGCAGTGGCGACAGGGTCTGGGCCAACGTCCTGACTTTC
CASSGDRVWANVLTF
>TRBD1|TRBJ2-7|few|TRBV27
TGTGCCAGCAGTCCTAGGACAGGGCCCTACGAGCAGTACTTC
CASSPRTGPYEQYF
>NA|TRBJ1-6|few|TRBV18
TGTGCCAGCTCACCAGGACAGAGTCTTAATTCACCCCTCCACTTT
CASSPGQSLNSPLHF
>NA|TRBJ2-1|few|TRBV9
TGTGCCAGCAGCGTATACGGGGGTGAGCAGTTCTTC
CASSVYGGEQFF
>TRBD1|TRBJ2-6|few|TRBV28
TGTGCTACCGACAGGGGGGGCTCTGGGGCCAACGTCCTGACTTTC
CATDRGGSGANVLTF
>TRBD1|TRBJ2-5|NA|TRBV5-4
TGTGCCAGCAGCCCCGGGTCGAGGGGGCCGCAAGAGACCCAGTACTTC
CASSPGSRGPQETQYF
>TRBD1|TRBJ1-2|NA|TRBV25-1
TGTGCCAGCAGTTCTTGGACAGGGGGCGCTGAGGGCTACACCTTC
CASSSWTGGAEGYTF
>TRBD1|TRBJ1-2|NA|TRBV25-1
TGTGCCAGCAGTGAGCCGGGACAGGGGGCCGGTCTGGGCTACACCTTC
CASSEPGQGAGLGYTF